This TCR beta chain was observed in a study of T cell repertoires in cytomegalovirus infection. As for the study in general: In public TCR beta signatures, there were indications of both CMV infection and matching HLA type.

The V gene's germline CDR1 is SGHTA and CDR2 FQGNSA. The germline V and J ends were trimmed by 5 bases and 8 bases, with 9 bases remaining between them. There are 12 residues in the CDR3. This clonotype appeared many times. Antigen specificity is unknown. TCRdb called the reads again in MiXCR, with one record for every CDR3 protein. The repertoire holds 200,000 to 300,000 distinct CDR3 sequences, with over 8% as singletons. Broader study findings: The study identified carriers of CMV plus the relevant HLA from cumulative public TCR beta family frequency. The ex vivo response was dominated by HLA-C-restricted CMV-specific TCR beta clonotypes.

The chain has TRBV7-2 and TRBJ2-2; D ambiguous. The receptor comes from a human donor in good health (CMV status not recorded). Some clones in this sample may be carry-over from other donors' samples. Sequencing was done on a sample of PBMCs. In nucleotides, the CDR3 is TGTGCCAGCAGCCCCTACGAGGGGGAGCTGTTTTTT. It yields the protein CASSPYEGELFF.